These 31 T cell receptor beta chains were all obtained from the same sample, sequenced in a study of T cells after yellow fever vaccination (dated by TCRdb to the late 2010s). Preparation of the library involved 5' RACE. Instrument used: Illumina HiSeq 2500. Using fastp at Q25 and MiXCR, TCRdb reprocessed the public reads and kept productive beta chains. Each CDR3 protein gets just one entry, which takes the most common genes and DNA from the rows behind it. The sample contains roughly 520,000 distinct CDR3 sequences, just over 20% of them found a single time. The ten biggest clones cover about 17% of the sample. Reading the label with the study, this specimen's treatment or condition is: live attenuated yellow fever vaccine strain. Source: PBMCs, taken 20 to 25 days after the first yellow fever vaccination. These receptors all stem from a man aged 18-30 years who received the YFV17D yellow fever vaccine.

This clonotype was recorded at least ten times. The V gene is TRBV12-3 or TRBV12-4, the J gene TRBJ1-2; TRBD1 matches at 9 bases. The CDR3 has 14 residues. Trimming removed 7 bases from V and 8 bases from J; junction bases left unmatched: 11. The CDR3 region is CASNLVQGAQGYTF. The DNA of the CDR3 is TGTGCCAGCAACCTGGTACAGGGGGCGCAGGGCTACACCTTC.

The chain uses TRBV19 and TRBJ2-3; 7 nucleotides agree with TRBD1. CDR3 length: 15 residues. Looked up from germline, CDR1 is LNHDA and CDR2 is SQIVND (reference sequence). Trimming took 5 bases from V and 2 from J; bases not matched to a gene: 7. DNA of the CDR3: TGTGCCAGTAGTTCTTTAACAGGGGACACAGATACGCAGTATTTT. The encoded protein is CASSSLTGDTDTQYF.

This clonotype has only one observation. CDR3 protein: CATQDSTDTQYF. CDR3 bases: TGTGCCACCCAGGACTCCACAGATACGCAGTATTTT. J is TRBJ2-3 and V is TRBV6-5; tentatively, D is TRBD2 (5 bases). V dropped 10 bases and J dropped 2 bases, with 10 bases sitting between them. Germline values: CDR1 MNHEY, CDR2 SVGAGI. The CDR3 spans 12 residues.

This clonotype is a singleton in its sample. Relative to the germline gene, one junction end is altered; a read error may explain this. The chain carries TRBV20-1 and TRBJ1-4, with D tentatively TRBD1 (5 bases). This CDR3 is built from 12 residues. Germline-derived CDR1 and CDR2 are DFQATT and SNEGSKA (reference sequence). Here the CDR3 DNA reads TGCAGTGCTAGAGATCCGGGGGAAAAACTGGTTTTT. Its protein product is CSARDPGEKLVF.

This clonotype was picked up a small number of times. This rearrangement joins TRBV5-1 to TRBJ1-1; D is ambiguous. Per germline, CDR1 SGHRS and CDR2 YFSETQ. The V end lost 0 bases, the J end lost 0 bases, and 12 bases lay between the germline ends. The CDR3 consists of 16 residues. As DNA, the CDR3 is TGCGCCAGCAGCTTGGCCGCTGGGAGCATGAACACTGAAGCTTTCTTT. It is translated as CASSLAAGSMNTEAFF.

The rearrangement links TRBV5-1 to TRBJ1-1; 7 positions match TRBD1. CDR3 length: 15 amino acids. The V and J ends lost 4 bases and 3 bases, in that order; junction bases with no gene match: 9. Germline lookup yields CDR1 SGHRS and CDR2 YFSETQ. CDR3 amino acids: CASSVTGDFYTEAFF. For the CDR3, the DNA is TGCGCCAGCAGCGTAACAGGGGATTTTTACACTGAAGCTTTCTTT. Drawing the rest from reference TRBV5-1 and TRBJ1-1, the complete variable domain is KAGVTQTPRYLIKTRGQQVTLSCSPISGHRSVSWYQQTPGQGLQFLFEYFSETQRNKGNFPGRFSGRQFSNSRSEMNVSTLELGDSALYLCASSVTGDFYTEAFFGQGTRLTVV.

This clonotype has a count of ten or more. This sequence joins TRBV4-1 and TRBJ2-3; 9 positions match TRBD2. The CDR3 extends over 17 amino acids. From germline, CDR1 is MGHRA and CDR2 YSYEKL. Trimming at V came to 4 bases and at J to 0 bases, leaving 8 bases not matched to a gene. CDR3: CASSPLGSGGSTDTQYF. The CDR3 nucleotides read TGCGCCAGCAGCCCCCTTGGGAGCGGGGGGAGCACAGATACGCAGTATTTT.

A few counts support this clonotype. The chain joins TRBV5-4 to TRBJ2-6; no firm D call. Trimming cost V 4 bases and J 4 bases, with 12 bases left between them. The germline CDR1 and CDR2 sequences are SGHNT and YYREEE (reference sequence). The CDR3 has 15 residues. The DNA of the CDR3 is TGTGCCAGCAGCCCGGCGAGATGGGGGGCCAACGTCCTGACTTTC. Amino acids: CASSPARWGANVLTF.

This clonotype was observed a few times. V is TRBV4-1 and J is TRBJ1-2; D is possibly TRBD1 (6 bases). The CDR3 has 15 amino acids. Germline assignment: CDR1 MGHRA and CDR2 YSYEKL. Trimming removed 4 bases from V and 3 bases from J, with 15 bases in between. The CDR3 is CASSPPQGFDYGYTF. For the CDR3, the DNA is TGCGCCAGCAGCCCTCCTCAGGGGTTCGACTATGGCTACACCTTC.

The V call is TRBV20-1, the J call TRBJ2-7, with a weak D call TRBD1 (5 bases). This CDR3 is built from 12 residues. Trimming cost V 1 base and J 3 bases, with 7 bases left between them. CDR1 and CDR2 from the germline V gene are DFQATT and SNEGSKA (reference sequence). DNA of the CDR3: TGCAGTGCTAGAGGACAGAGCTACGAGCAGTACGTC. Encoded protein: CSARGQSYEQYV.

The CDR3 reads CASSLTLSGTIYNEQFF. CDR3 DNA sequence: TGTGCCAGCAGCTTGACGTTGTCCGGGACTATCTACAATGAGCAGTTCTTC. The V call is TRBV27, the J call TRBJ2-1, with 7 bases that match TRBD2. V was pared by 6 bases and J by 3 bases, with 14 bases of the junction left unmatched. The CDR3 is 17 residues long. The germline V gene encodes CDR1 MNHEY and CDR2 SMNVEV (reference sequence).

This clonotype has only a few counts. The chain combines TRBV5-1 with TRBJ1-2; 7 bases agree with TRBD1. The CDR3 is 14 amino acids. J lost 9 bases, V lost 3 bases, and 11 bases had no gene match. Germline lookup yields CDR1 SGHRS and CDR2 YFSETQ. The DNA for the CDR3 is TGCGCCAGCAGCTCCCCGGGACAGTCCGAGAGCTACACCTTC. It yields the protein CASSSPGQSESYTF.

This chain uses TRBV7-3 with TRBJ2-6, with no clear D. V was trimmed by 4 bases and J by 0 bases, leaving 19 bases between them. CDR3 size: 19 residues. CDR1 SGHTA and CDR2 FQGTGA come from the germline V gene. This chain's CDR3 is CASSYFGRLTTSGANVLTF. The CDR3 bases are TGTGCCAGCAGCTACTTCGGTAGGTTAACGACCTCTGGGGCCAACGTCCTGACTTTC.

This clonotype was found a few times. The chain combines TRBV4-1 with TRBJ2-2; the D is unclear. The germline CDR1 and CDR2 sequences are MGHRA and YSYEKL. V lost 0 bases, J lost 6 bases, and 11 bases lay in between. The CDR3 has 15 amino acids. CDR3 amino acids: CASSQEPPGSGELFF. The CDR3 DNA follows: TGCGCCAGCAGCCAAGAACCCCCCGGGTCCGGGGAGCTGTTTTTT.

The V gene is TRBV7-3, the J gene TRBJ2-3; 10 bases match TRBD2. The CDR3 sequence is 18 residues long. Germline V gives CDR1 SGHTA, CDR2 FQGTGA. Germline trimming cut 0 bases from V and 5 bases from J; bases unmatched to any gene: 11. The CDR3 sequence: CASSLTGRAGGHGDTQYF. For the CDR3, the DNA is TGTGCCAGCAGCTTAACCGGTAGAGCGGGGGGGCATGGAGATACGCAGTATTTT.

This chain joins TRBV12-3 or TRBV12-4 and TRBJ2-5; weak D call: TRBD1 (6 bases). Between the trimmed V and J ends, which lost 4 bases and 7 bases, there was a span of 13 bases. CDR3 length: 13 residues. CDR3 in amino acids: CASSSQGLGTQYF. CDR3 nucleotide sequence: TGTGCCAGCAGTTCCCAGGGGTTGGGGACCCAGTACTTC.

The chain has TRBV20-1 and TRBJ1-6; TRBD1 matches 10 bases. V was pared by 5 bases and J by 11 bases, with 9 bases of the junction left unmatched. Germline CDR1 and CDR2: DFQATT and SNEGSKA (reference sequence). The CDR3 length is 14 residues. The CDR3 DNA reads TGCAGTGCTGACTCCGGGACAGGGGACCCACCCCTCCACTTT. The encoded protein is CSADSGTGDPPLHF.

The chain combines TRBV4-2 with TRBJ2-1; D may be TRBD2 (5 bases). The CDR3 is 15 residues long. The V and J ends lost 4 bases and 2 bases respectively, with 12 bases between them. Germline assignment: CDR1 LGHNA and CDR2 YNFKEQ. In nucleotides, the CDR3 is TGTGCCAGCAGCCTGAACGGGGATACCTACAATGAGCAGTTCTTC. Amino acid sequence: CASSLNGDTYNEQFF.

The chain links TRBV7-8 to TRBJ2-5, with 10 nucleotides matching TRBD2. CDR1 is SGHVS and CDR2 is FQNEAQ in the germline V gene. V dropped 8 bases and J dropped 2; count of bases not matched to a gene: 8. This CDR3 comprises 15 residues. CDR3 in DNA: TGTGCCAGCCGACCTCTAGCGGGAGCTCAAGAGACCCAGTACTTC. As protein: CASRPLAGAQETQYF.

In this sample, this clonotype turned up a few times. The genes are TRBV20-1 and TRBJ2-1; D could derive from TRBD1 or TRBD2 (6 bases each). The CDR3 is 14 amino acids. Germline V gene lookup returns CDR1 DFQATT and CDR2 SNEGSKA (reference sequence). Deletions cut 6 bases from V and 9 bases from J, with 21 bases between. Here the CDR3 reads CSAQRQDAGSEQFF. The CDR3, as DNA: TGCAGTGCCCAACGACAGGACGCGGGGAGTGAGCAGTTCTTC.

This chain connects TRBV12-3 or TRBV12-4 to TRBJ1-5; the D is unclear. V lost 0 bases to trimming and J lost 4 bases, with 7 bases between them. The CDR3 covers 14 residues. This CDR3 is CASSLAARNQPQHF. Here the CDR3 DNA reads TGTGCCAGCAGTTTAGCCGCGAGAAATCAGCCCCAGCATTTT.

This clonotype was recorded only once. The V gene is TRBV30, the J gene TRBJ2-3; 10 bases align to TRBD2. The CDR3 sequence is 13 residues long. CDR1 is GTSNPN and CDR2 is SVGIG in the germline V gene (reference sequence). J gave up 1 base and V 8 bases, and 3 bases lay outside the gene matches. The CDR3 DNA reads TGTGCCCTAGCGGGGGCCGGCACAGATACGCAGTATTTT. Translating gives CALAGAGTDTQYF.

The rearrangement links TRBV6-1 to TRBJ1-4; perhaps TRBD1 as D (5 bases). Per the germline V gene, CDR1 is MNHNS and CDR2 is SASEGT. Between the trimmed V and J ends, which lost 5 bases and 8 bases, there was a span of 15 bases. This CDR3 comprises 14 residues. Here the CDR3 DNA reads TGTGCCAGCAGTCCAGGGTGGGGAAGGGAAAAACTGTTTTTT. Amino acids: CASSPGWGREKLFF.

Turning to this clonotype: A much larger clone lies a single base off, so this may be a read error. V and J are TRBV5-4 and TRBJ2-5; D is ambiguous. The ends were cut back, 2 bases at V and 5 bases at J, with 4 bases in the middle. Germline-derived CDR1 and CDR2 are SGHNT and YYREEE (reference sequence). This CDR3 is built from 11 residues. DNA for the CDR3: TGTGCCAGCAGCTTTTTTGAGACCCAGTACTTC. It yields the protein CASSFFETQYF.

This clonotype has a handful of counts. V is TRBV4-1 and J is TRBJ2-1, with 7 bases fitting TRBD2. Trimming at V came to 0 bases and at J to 10 bases, leaving 6 bases not matched to a gene. There are 14 residues in the CDR3. CDR1 and CDR2 (germline): MGHRA, YSYEKL. Here the CDR3 reads CASSQDPSGREQFF. CDR3 DNA: TGCGCCAGCAGCCAAGATCCCTCCGGGAGGGAGCAGTTCTTC.

The chain employs TRBV7-2 and TRBJ2-1; 8 bases are shared with TRBD2. The CDR3 loop spans 16 amino acids. The germline V gene has CDR1 SGHTA and CDR2 FQGNSA. With 6 bases clipped from V and 7 bases from J, the junction kept 14 bases outside the gene matches. Here the CDR3 reads CASRQSASGGANEQFF. The CDR3 nucleotides read TGTGCCAGCAGGCAAAGTGCTTCGGGAGGGGCAAATGAGCAGTTCTTC.

The chain combines TRBV12-5 with TRBJ1-5, with no clear D. The germline V and J ends were trimmed by 3 bases and 5 bases, with 2 bases remaining between them. This CDR3 region has 11 residues. CDR1 is LGHNT and CDR2 is FRNRAP in the germline V gene. CDR3 region: CASGLDQPQHF. CDR3 nucleotides: TGTGCTAGTGGTTTAGATCAGCCCCAGCATTTT.

The rearrangement joins TRBV28 to TRBJ2-3; maybe TRBD2 (7 bases). This CDR3 comprises 15 residues. Between the trimmed V and J ends, which lost 6 bases and 6 bases, there was a span of 19 bases. The V gene's germline CDR1 is MDHEN and CDR2 SYDVKM. CDR3 DNA sequence: TGTGCCAGCAGGGGGGGAGGGGGTCTGAGGGATACGCAGTATTTT. This gives the protein CASRGGGGLRDTQYF.

In its sample, this clonotype was seen many times. This chain links TRBV7-9 with TRBJ1-1, with D possibly being TRBD1 (5 bases). The germline V gene has CDR1 SEHNR and CDR2 FQNEAQ (reference sequence). The CDR3 contains 14 residues. V lost 5 bases, J lost 0 bases, and 10 bases lay in between. The CDR3, as DNA: TGTGCCAGCAGCCCGACAGAGATGAACACTGAAGCTTTCTTT. Encoded protein: CASSPTEMNTEAFF. Filled out from reference TRBV7-9 and TRBJ1-1, the complete variable domain reads DTGVSQNPRHKITKRGQNVTFRCDPISEHNRLYWYRQTLGQGPEFLTYFQNEAQLEKSRLLSDRFSAERPKGSFSTLEIQRTEQGDSAMYLCASSPTEMNTEAFFGQGTRLTVV.

V usage is TRBV29-1 and J usage is TRBJ2-2, with D tentatively TRBD1 (5 bases). Germline CDR1 SQVTM, CDR2 ANQGSEA. CDR3 length: 14 amino acids. Deletions cut 0 bases from V and 6 bases from J, with 11 bases between. The CDR3 coding sequence is TGCAGCGTTGAAGATCGAAGGGGATCCGGGGAGCTGTTTTTT. Protein sequence: CSVEDRRGSGELFF.

A note on this clonotype: Germline is not matched at one junction end, which may reflect a read error. The chain carries TRBV7-7 and TRBJ1-6; D is uncertain. In germline, CDR1 is SSHAT, CDR2 FNYEAQ (reference sequence). This CDR3 has 15 residues. CDR3 region: CASSLPYRTYSPLHF. In nucleotides, the CDR3 is TGTGCTAGCAGCTTACCCTATCGAACCTATTCACCCCTCCACTTT.